One sample yielded the 20 T cell receptor beta chains listed below, sequenced in a study of CD8 T cells in Susac syndrome. Random hexamers primed reverse transcription of about 0.5 to 1 ug RNA. TCRdb reanalysed the immunoSEQ multiplex PCR reads using MiXCR and keeps one entry per CDR3 protein. The profile covers roughly 150,000 distinct CDR3 sequences, with under 97% appearing a single time and over 0.065% taken by the ten largest. The source material was CD4+ T cells from PBMCs. The source of these receptors is a human donor with Susac syndrome.

This chain uses TRBV18 with TRBJ1-5; 8 bases are shared with TRBD1. The CDR3 covers 16 residues. The J segment lost 4 bases and the V segment lost 6 bases, leaving 11 bases of the junction unmatched. CDR1 is KGHSH and CDR2 is LQKENI in the germline V gene. The CDR3 DNA follows: TGTGCCAGCTCCCCATTCGAGACAGGGGAAAATCAGCCCCAGCATTTT. The encoded protein is CASSPFETGENQPQHF.

The chain uses TRBV18 and TRBJ1-2; D not certain. Trimming pared 2 bases from V and 5 bases from J, leaving 15 bases between. The CDR3 spans 15 residues. In germline, CDR1 is KGHSH, CDR2 LQKENI. This chain's CDR3 is CASSPDVGARYGYTF. The CDR3 DNA follows: TGTGCCAGCTCACCAGACGTCGGCGCGAGATATGGCTACACCTTC.

V is TRBV3-1 and J is TRBJ2-3; TRBD2 is a possible D gene (5 bases). This CDR3 contains 15 residues. Trimming took off 2 bases at V and 4 bases at J, with 13 bases between the two ends. CDR1 is LGHDT and CDR2 is YNNKEL in the germline V gene (reference sequence). The CDR3 spells CASSQSLLGADTQYF. The CDR3 DNA is TGTGCCAGCAGCCAAAGTCTCTTGGGAGCAGATACGCAGTATTTT.

This clonotype has only one observation. This chain connects TRBV4-1 to TRBJ1-2, with D perhaps TRBD1 (6 bases). Trimming took 1 base from V and 13 from J, leaving 13 bases between them. The germline gives CDR1 MGHRA, CDR2 YSYEKL. This CDR3 has 12 amino acids. The CDR3 sequence: CASSQVGARSTF. In nucleotides, the CDR3 is TGCGCCAGCAGCCAAGTGGGGGCGAGGAGCACCTTC.

The chain recombines TRBV25-1 with TRBJ2-5, with D maybe TRBD2 (8 bases). Between the trimmed V and J ends, which lost 4 bases and 0 bases, there was a span of 18 bases. This CDR3 comprises 17 residues. CDR1 MGHDK and CDR2 SYGVNS come from the germline V gene. This CDR3 is CASSGAGGRGYQETQYF. CDR3 bases: TGTGCCAGCAGTGGCGCGGGGGGCAGGGGGTACCAAGAGACCCAGTACTTC. Looking up the rest from reference TRBV25-1 and TRBJ2-5 gives the full variable domain: EADIYQTPRYLVIGTGKKITLECSQTMGHDKMYWYQQDPGMELHLIHYSYGVNSTEKGDLSSESTVSRIRTEHFPLTLESARPSHTSQYLCASSGAGGRGYQETQYFGPGTRLLVL.

The chain carries TRBV28 and TRBJ1-2; TRBD1 matches at 7 bases. Unmatched junction bases numbered 13, after V lost 5 bases and J lost 1 base. The CDR3 extends over 17 amino acids. Looked up from germline, CDR1 is MDHEN and CDR2 is SYDVKM. This CDR3 reads CASSLRDRKKYNYGYTF. CDR3 nucleotide sequence: TGTGCCAGCAGTCTACGGGACAGAAAGAAGTATAACTATGGCTACACCTTC.

The chain uses TRBV5-1 and TRBJ2-3; 8 bases align to TRBD2. Trimming cost V 5 bases and J 1 base; bases outside gene matches: 3. The CDR3 spans 14 residues. Per the germline V gene, CDR1 is SGHRS and CDR2 is YFSETQ. The chain's CDR3 is CASRLAAGTDTQYF. The DNA of the CDR3 is TGCGCCAGCAGACTAGCGGCCGGCACAGATACGCAGTATTTT.

The rearrangement uses TRBV7-2 and TRBJ2-7; D ambiguous. V was clipped by 2 bases and J by 7 bases, with 12 bases between them. This CDR3 comprises 13 residues. CDR1 SGHTA and CDR2 FQGNSA come from the germline V gene. As DNA, the CDR3 is TGTGCCAGCAGCTTATATCAGGTGATGGAGCAGTACTTC. Translated, it gives CASSLYQVMEQYF.

The J gene is TRBJ2-3, the V gene TRBV29-1; TRBD2 might be the D (5 bases). CDR3 length: 14 amino acids. CDR1 is SQVTM and CDR2 is ANQGSEA in the germline V gene. V was trimmed by 3 bases and J by 0 bases, leaving 10 bases between them. CDR3 protein: CSVDLGVSTDTQYF. For the CDR3, the DNA is TGCAGCGTTGATCTCGGGGTTAGCACAGATACGCAGTATTTT.

This CDR3 is CASSPRWLTTGELFF. CDR3 nucleotides: TGTGCCAGCAGCCCCCGGTGGTTAACCACCGGGGAGCTGTTTTTT. V usage is TRBV7-8 and J usage is TRBJ2-2, with D hard to call. Germline V gene data show CDR1 as SGHVS and CDR2 as FQNEAQ. There are 15 residues in the CDR3. V lost 5 bases and J 4 bases, leaving 14 bases between the germline ends.

CDR3 loop: CASSPSGDTQYF. Here the CDR3 DNA reads TGTGCCAGCTCACCCTCGGGGGATACGCAGTATTTT. The V and J genes are TRBV18 and TRBJ2-3; TRBD2 might be the D (5 bases). The CDR3 extends over 12 amino acids. The V and J ends lost 3 bases and 6 bases respectively, with 7 bases between them. From germline, CDR1 is KGHSH and CDR2 LQKENI.

The rearrangement uses TRBV2 and TRBJ2-5; tentatively, D is TRBD1 (6 bases). This CDR3 contains 14 residues. The ends were cut back, 5 bases at V and 2 bases at J, with 12 bases in the middle. Germline-derived CDR1 and CDR2 are SNHLY and FYNNEI. CDR3 DNA: TGTGCCAGCAGTCCGGGGACATGGCAAGAGACCCAGTACTTC. This codes for CASSPGTWQETQYF.

The chain carries TRBV4-1 and TRBJ1-5, with unresolved D. Germline values: CDR1 MGHRA, CDR2 YSYEKL. CDR3 length: 14 amino acids. The V end was cut by 1 base, the J end by 12 bases, with 16 bases between. The CDR3 reads CASSQGVWAEFQHF. CDR3 DNA sequence: TGCGCCAGCAGCCAAGGAGTCTGGGCGGAATTCCAGCATTTT.

The chain joins TRBV29-1 to TRBJ1-3; D not resolved. The CDR3 covers 13 residues. Germline V gene sequence: CDR1 SQVTM, CDR2 ANQGSEA. The V end lost 2 bases, the J end lost 0 bases, and 5 bases lay between the germline ends. The CDR3 loop is CSVEFSSGNTIYF. CDR3 DNA: TGCAGCGTTGAATTTAGCTCTGGAAACACCATATATTTT.

The J gene is TRBJ1-1, the V gene TRBV5-3; 7 bases match TRBD1. TRBV5-3 falls under the ORF class, with uncertain function. The CDR3 has 14 residues. After removal of 4 bases from V and 3 bases from J, the junction contained 6 bases not matched to a gene. As DNA, the CDR3 is TGTGCCAGAAGCAAGGACAGGCGATACACTGAAGCTTTCTTT. Translating it yields CARSKDRRYTEAFF.

The chain employs TRBV20-1 and TRBJ1-2, with 7 bases identical to TRBD1. The CDR3 extends over 14 amino acids. With V trimmed by 3 bases and J by 1 base, 5 bases remained unmatched. CDR1 and CDR2 (germline): DFQATT, SNEGSKA (reference sequence). This CDR3 reads CSARTGQVNYGYTF. CDR3 DNA sequence: TGCAGTGCTAGGACCGGACAGGTTAACTATGGCTACACCTTC.

The chain recombines TRBV21-1 with TRBJ1-2. TRBV21-1 constitutes a pseudogene. This CDR3 is built from 14 residues. The CDR3 is CASSARDYKAGYTF. CDR3 nucleotides: TGTGCCAGCAGCGCACGGGACTACAAGGCCGGCTACACCTTC.

V gene TRBV3-1 combines with J gene TRBJ2-5; either TRBD1 or TRBD2 may supply D (5 bases each). V lost 0 bases and J 5 bases, leaving 7 bases between the germline ends. From germline, CDR1 is LGHDT and CDR2 YNNKEL (reference sequence). There are 13 residues in the CDR3. The CDR3 reads CASSQDWGETQYF. The CDR3 DNA follows: TGTGCCAGCAGCCAAGATTGGGGGGAGACCCAGTACTTC.

The rearrangement links TRBV7-2 to TRBJ2-3; no firm D call. The germline CDR1 and CDR2 sequences are SGHTA and FQGNSA. The CDR3 is 15 residues long. V lost 1 base, J lost 8 bases, and 16 bases lay in between. CDR3 coding DNA: TGTGCCAGCAGCTTAGACTCCCCTGGGCTGGGTACGCAGTATTTT. It translates to CASSLDSPGLGTQYF.

J is TRBJ1-3 and V is TRBV25-1; D unclear. CDR1 and CDR2 (germline): MGHDK, SYGVNS. V lost 6 bases to trimming and J lost 2 bases, with 8 bases between them. The CDR3 is 13 residues long. CDR3 DNA: TGTGCCAGCAGGCAGCGGGCTGGAAACACCATATATTTT. Translated: CASRQRAGNTIYF.